This T cell receptor (beta chain) was identified in a study of cytomegalovirus exposure and HLA in healthy donors. Study overall: Caucasian-associated ancestry cluster membership applied to about 83% of approximately 400 genotyped donors. Regarding the study as a whole: Among donors in an Asian-associated ancestry cluster, a later analysis reportedly found fewer N-insertions than the roughly 650-donor mean.

Between the trimmed V and J ends, which lost 4 bases and 4 bases, there was a span of 5 bases. Germline lookup yields CDR1 SGHVS and CDR2 FQNEAQ. CDR3 length: 11 residues. In the PCR, 60 Vbeta and 13 Jbeta primers were used. Assay used: immunoSEQ multiplex PCR; TCRdb lists only in-frame clones, some missing. The table includes about 140,000 clones, about 74% detected once. Comment on this clone: Its antigen is not identified.

This clonotype originated in a woman aged 50 to 60 in good health and CMV-seronegative. The material sequenced was PBMCs. V gene TRBV7-8 combines with J gene TRBJ2-7; D is ambiguous. CDR3 residues: CASSSRYEQYF. The CDR3 region has the DNA TGTGCCAGCAGCTCCCGTTACGAGCAGTACTTC.